The text below deals with one TCR beta chain. The antigen remains unidentified. The entry originates in a study of monozygotic twins with inflammatory bowel disease. Study results and caveats: IBD-affected twins scored below their healthy co-twins in TCRbeta diversity (inverse Simpson). Researchers were unable to tell different T cell subtypes apart.

The length of the CDR3 is 15 residues. Germline V gene sequence: CDR1 SEHNR, CDR2 FQNEAQ (reference sequence). TCRdb re-called the 5' RACE reads and gives one entry per CDR3 protein, without DNA. Here the sample table reports 45,000 or so distinct CDR3 sequences. Unsorted whole blood yielded the total RNA, with T cells left unselected. The TCR was taken from a human donor with ulcerative colitis or Crohn's disease, or a healthy co-twin of an affected twin (not recorded which). V usage is TRBV7-9 and J usage is TRBJ1-3. The sequencing sample was made of blood. The CDR3 loop is CASSLYQNSGNTIYF.